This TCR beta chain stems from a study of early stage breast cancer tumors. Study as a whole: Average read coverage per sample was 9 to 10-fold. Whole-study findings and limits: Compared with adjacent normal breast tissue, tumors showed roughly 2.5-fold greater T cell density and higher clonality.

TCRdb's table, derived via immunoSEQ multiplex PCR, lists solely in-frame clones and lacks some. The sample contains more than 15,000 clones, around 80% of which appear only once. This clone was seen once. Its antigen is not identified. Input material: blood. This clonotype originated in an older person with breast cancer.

The CDR3 DNA reads as TGCGCCAGCAGCCCCTGGACACCTGGAAACACCATATATTTT. Translation: CASSPWTPGNTIYF. The chain has TRBV5-1 and TRBJ1-3; perhaps TRBD1 as D (5 bases). The CDR3 runs to 14 residues. The germline V gene has CDR1 SGHRS and CDR2 YFSETQ. Trimming removed 4 bases from V and 2 bases from J, with 10 bases in between.